This TCR beta chain was sequenced for a study of early T cells in non-severe SARS-CoV-2 infection. Whole-study context: The sequenced material was bulk RNA from unsorted whole blood, and its chains were unpaired.

By its share, this clonotype is medium-sized. Antigen: not known. The protocol attached unique molecular identifiers to individual cDNA molecules. A single record per CDR3 protein comes from TCRdb applying MiXCR to the 5' RACE reads. The table has about 21,000 distinct CDR3 sequences, 4% seen once; the top ten hold around 1.6%. CDR3 length: 13 amino acids. The V gene lost 8 bases and the J gene lost 0 bases, with 10 bases spanning the gap. Germline V gene lookup returns CDR1 SGHNT and CDR2 YENEEA. Findings of the study overall: Lookups in VDJdb leaned toward anti-spike CD8 responses and missed private and CD4 specificities.

The sample taken for sequencing was whole blood. The chain is built from TRBV11-3 and TRBJ1-1; D is undetermined. This clonotype was obtained from an adult who was a healthcare worker with PCR-confirmed SARS-CoV-2 infection or an uninfected control (not recorded which). The CDR3 nucleotides read TGTGCCAGCGTAGAAGCCTTGAACACTGAAGCTTTCTTT. This codes for CASVEALNTEAFF.